A single sample gave rise to the 28 T cell receptor beta chains below, sequenced in a study of blood T cell repertoires in COVID-19. TCRdb's table, derived via immunoSEQ multiplex PCR, lists solely in-frame clones and lacks some. This table has 25,000 to 35,000 clones, approximately 89% appearing once. The specimen sequenced was peripheral blood. These receptors were obtained from an elderly man with acute or convalescent COVID-19.

The chain is built from TRBV6-4 and TRBJ1-2; 7 bases align to TRBD1. In germline, CDR1 is MRHNA, CDR2 SNTAGT. After removal of 0 bases from V and 6 bases from J, the junction contained 10 bases not matched to a gene. The CDR3 contains 16 residues. This CDR3 is CASSDSKMTGRNGYTF. CDR3 in DNA: TGTGCCAGCAGTGACTCTAAGATGACAGGGCGGAATGGCTACACCTTC.

This clone showed up just once. The J gene is TRBJ1-4, the V gene TRBV10-3; TRBD1 is a possible D gene (6 bases). The CDR3 extends over 16 amino acids. Germline V CDR1 and CDR2: ENHRY, SYGVKD. Trimming shortened V by 3 bases and J by 5 bases, and 16 bases separated the two germline ends. CDR3 region: CAISDLGGALNEKLFF. DNA of the CDR3: TGTGCCATCAGTGACCTCGGGGGGGCCCTAAATGAAAAACTGTTTTTT.

The gene calls are TRBV3-1 (or the pseudogene TRBV3-2) and TRBJ2-3, with a weak D call TRBD1 (6 bases). The CDR3 consists of 20 residues. Germline lookup yields CDR1 LGHDT and CDR2 YNNKEL (reference sequence). V lost 2 bases and J 3 bases, leaving 27 bases between the germline ends. The CDR3 sequence: CASSQKGLGGQGGLTDTQYF. For the CDR3, the DNA is TGTGCCAGCAGCCAAAAAGGGCTGGGCGGACAAGGGGGTCTGACAGATACGCAGTATTTT.

This chain connects TRBV19 to TRBJ1-1, with D tentatively TRBD1 (6 bases). Germline values: CDR1 LNHDA, CDR2 SQIVND (reference sequence). V dropped 5 bases and J dropped 0 bases, with 10 bases sitting between them. The CDR3 totals 14 residues. In DNA form, the CDR3 reads TGTGCCAGTAGTTCCCAGGGGTTGAACACTGAAGCTTTCTTT. This sequence encodes CASSSQGLNTEAFF.

V is TRBV5-4 and J is TRBJ2-1; perhaps TRBD2 as D (5 bases). This CDR3 spans 16 amino acids. Germline V gene sequence: CDR1 SGHNT, CDR2 YYREEE (reference sequence). V dropped 5 bases and J dropped 10 bases, with 25 bases sitting between them. CDR3 coding DNA: TGTGCCAGCAGACCAACACTAGACCCATGGGAATGGGAGCAGTTCTTC. It is translated as CASRPTLDPWEWEQFF. Full variable domain (remainder filled in from reference TRBV5-4 and TRBJ2-1): ETGVTQSPTHLIKTRGQQVTLRCSSQSGHNTVSWYQQALGQGPQFIFQYYREEENGRGNFPPRFSGLQFPNYSSELNVNALELDDSALYLCASRPTLDPWEWEQFFGPGTRLTVL.

This chain connects TRBV6-1 to TRBJ2-7; TRBD2 matches 9 bases. The CDR3 runs 17 residues. The germline CDR1 and CDR2 sequences are MNHNS and SASEGT. Trimming took 1 base from V and 0 from J; bases not matched to a gene: 7. The CDR3 reads CASSEGLAATISYEQYF. The DNA of the CDR3 is TGTGCCAGCAGTGAAGGACTAGCGGCTACGATCTCCTACGAGCAGTACTTC.

The chain joins TRBV5-1 to TRBJ1-1; TRBD1 agrees at 7 bases. V lost 0 bases to trimming and J lost 1 base; unmatched junction nucleotides: 3. The CDR3 extends over 15 amino acids. Germline V gene data show CDR1 as SGHRS and CDR2 as YFSETQ. The CDR3 here is CASSLAAGGNTEAFF. The CDR3 DNA reads as TGCGCCAGCAGCTTGGCCGCAGGGGGGAACACTGAAGCTTTCTTT.

Relative to its sample, this clone is medium-sized (0.01 to 0.1%). CDR3 DNA: TGTGCCAGCAGCCCTCCCACAGGGAGGGACACTGAAGCTTTCTTT. Translation: CASSPPTGRDTEAFF. The chain is built from TRBV7-8 and TRBJ1-1; tentative D call: TRBD1 (6 bases). CDR1 is SGHVS and CDR2 is FQNEAQ in the germline V gene. This CDR3 is built from 15 residues. V lost 5 bases to trimming and J lost 3 bases, with 16 bases between them.

V is TRBV5-4 and J is TRBJ2-7; 7 bases fit TRBD2. CDR3 length equals 15 residues. CDR1 SGHNT and CDR2 YYREEE come from the germline V gene (reference sequence). J was trimmed by 1 base and V by 4 bases; bases with no gene match: 8. The CDR3 loop reads CASSQGLVQSYEQYF. CDR3 coding DNA: TGTGCCAGCAGCCAAGGACTAGTTCAGTCCTACGAGCAGTACTTC.

The chain has TRBV9 and TRBJ1-1; D remains ambiguous. Germline CDR1 is SGDLS and CDR2 is YYNGEE. V was trimmed by 0 bases and J by 4 bases, leaving 13 bases between them. The CDR3 extends over 15 amino acids. The DNA of the CDR3 is TGTGCCAGCAGCGTAGCCCCCGTAATCGGCACTGAAGCTTTCTTT. This codes for CASSVAPVIGTEAFF.

The gene calls are TRBV5-1 and TRBJ2-3, with TRBD1 matching over 10 bases. CDR3 length: 17 residues. Germline V CDR1 and CDR2: SGHRS, YFSETQ. Trimming cost V 0 bases and J 3 bases; bases outside gene matches: 7. CDR3 nucleotide sequence: TGCGCCAGCAGCTTGGGATCGACAGGGGGCATTACAGATACGCAGTATTTT. This codes for CASSLGSTGGITDTQYF.

The V and J genes are TRBV5-1 and TRBJ2-5, with D possibly being TRBD2 (6 bases). Germline V gives CDR1 SGHRS, CDR2 YFSETQ. Trimming cost V 6 bases and J 3 bases, with 15 bases left between them. The CDR3 consists of 14 residues. The CDR3 sequence: CASTAATGEETQYF. In DNA form, the CDR3 reads TGCGCCAGCACCGCTGCGACGGGAGAAGAGACCCAGTACTTC.

The chain uses TRBV7-9 and TRBJ1-1, with a tentative D call TRBD1 (6 bases). With 5 bases removed from V and 3 bases from J, the gap between germline ends came to 19 bases. The germline gives CDR1 SEHNR, CDR2 FQNEAQ (reference sequence). The length of the CDR3 is 16 residues. CDR3 residues: CASSHKRPKGDTEAFF. CDR3 nucleotides: TGTGCCAGCAGCCATAAACGGCCAAAGGGGGACACTGAAGCTTTCTTT.

The genes are TRBV28 and TRBJ1-6, with D unclear. The V end was cut by 2 bases, the J end by 9 bases, with 14 bases between. The CDR3 length is 15 residues. In germline, CDR1 is MDHEN, CDR2 SYDVKM. In DNA, the CDR3 is TGTGCCAGCAGTTTACCTCACATGGTCAGTTCACCCCTCCACTTT. Its translation: CASSLPHMVSSPLHF.

This clone was seen only once. The chain couples TRBV5-5 to TRBJ2-7, with TRBD1 as a possible D gene (6 bases). The CDR3 spans 15 residues. Trimming removed 3 bases at V and 0 bases at J, with 13 bases between. CDR1 is SGHKS and CDR2 is YYEKEE in the germline V gene (reference sequence). CDR3 protein: CASSWVRDTSYEQYF. The CDR3 region has the DNA TGTGCCAGCAGCTGGGTCCGGGACACCTCCTACGAGCAGTACTTC.

This clone was picked up one time. This chain uses TRBV6-1 with TRBJ1-2; 12 nucleotides match TRBD1. Germline CDR1 reads MNHNS; CDR2 reads SASEGT. The CDR3 totals 15 residues. The ends lost 3 bases at V and 5 bases at J; junction bases unmatched: 4. The CDR3 loop reads CASSEGQGAGYGYTF. The CDR3, as DNA: TGTGCCAGCAGTGAGGGACAGGGGGCAGGATATGGCTACACCTTC.

V and J are TRBV18 and TRBJ1-5, with TRBD1 as a possible D gene (6 bases). Deletions cut 2 bases from V and 6 bases from J, with 23 bases between. Germline V gives CDR1 KGHSH, CDR2 LQKENI. The CDR3 totals 18 residues. In DNA form, the CDR3 reads TGTGCCAGCTCACCATTCCCGGGTGGTGAGGGGGTGAGTCAGCCCCAGCATTTT. Encoded protein: CASSPFPGGEGVSQPQHF.

The chain has TRBV7-8 and TRBJ1-2; no reliable D call. The germline gives CDR1 SGHVS, CDR2 FQNEAQ. Trimming took 1 base from V and 1 from J, leaving 16 bases between them. The CDR3 has 17 residues. The CDR3 bases are TGTGCCAGCAGCTTAGTAGGAGCCCAGACGATTAACTATGGCTACACCTTC. Its translation is CASSLVGAQTINYGYTF.

V usage is TRBV6-5 and J usage is TRBJ2-3; D gene unclear. The CDR3 totals 14 residues. Trimming stripped 3 bases from V and 0 bases from J, with 7 bases between. Germline CDR1 is MNHEY and CDR2 is SVGAGI. The CDR3 DNA is TGTGCCAGCAGTTATGAGTTGAGCACAGATACGCAGTATTTT. It yields the protein CASSYELSTDTQYF.

The chain carries TRBV28 and TRBJ1-3; D is possibly TRBD1 (6 bases). The germline CDR1 and CDR2 sequences are MDHEN and SYDVKM. Trimming pared 4 bases from V and 0 bases from J, leaving 16 bases between. This CDR3 spans 17 amino acids. As DNA, the CDR3 is TGTGCCAGCAGTTCTCAGGGGATCCCGACCTCTGGAAACACCATATATTTT. Protein product: CASSSQGIPTSGNTIYF.

This clone was observed a handful of times. This chain connects TRBV7-8 to TRBJ1-1, with TRBD1 matching 8 bases. Germline V lookup: CDR1 SGHVS, CDR2 FQNEAQ. The CDR3 is made up of 17 amino acids. V trimming: 5 bases; J trimming: 10 bases; junction bases outside the gene matches: 21. DNA for the CDR3: TGTGCCAGCAGCCTCCGGTGGACAGGGTCGAGGAGAGAGCGAGCTTTCTTT. This codes for CASSLRWTGSRRERAFF.

This chain connects TRBV7-9 to TRBJ1-2, with D perhaps matching TRBD1 (6 bases). Germline V gene data show CDR1 as SEHNR and CDR2 as FQNEAQ (reference sequence). This CDR3 comprises 15 residues. The germline V and J ends were trimmed by 2 bases and 2 bases, with 12 bases remaining between them. The CDR3 DNA follows: TGTGCCAGCAGCTTATCAGGGGTGGGAAACTATGGCTACACCTTC. Encoded protein: CASSLSGVGNYGYTF. The full variable domain, in which reference TRBV7-9 and TRBJ1-2 provide the parts outside the CDR3, is DTGVSQNPRHKITKRGQNVTFRCDPISEHNRLYWYRQTLGQGPEFLTYFQNEAQLEKSRLLSDRFSAERPKGSFSTLEIQRTEQGDSAMYLCASSLSGVGNYGYTFGSGTRLTVV.

This clone was counted a single time. The chain couples TRBV3-1 (or the pseudogene TRBV3-2) to TRBJ1-2; no reliable D call. Per germline, CDR1 LGHDT and CDR2 YNNKEL (reference sequence). Trimming shortened V by 0 bases and J by 8 bases, and 13 bases separated the two germline ends. CDR3 length: 14 amino acids. The CDR3 nucleotides read TGTGCCAGCAGCCAAGATGGGGAGGGTTGGGGCTACACCTTC. Protein product: CASSQDGEGWGYTF.

The chain recombines TRBV4-2 with TRBJ2-7; possibly TRBD2 for D (6 bases). CDR3 length: 15 amino acids. The V and J ends lost 4 bases and 5 bases respectively, with 18 bases between them. CDR1 is LGHNA and CDR2 is YNFKEQ in the germline V gene. The CDR3 coding sequence is TGTGCCAGCAGCCCGGGCGGGGCGACGCCGGACGAGCAGTACTTC. Its translation is CASSPGGATPDEQYF.

This chain uses TRBV5-6 with TRBJ1-2, with unresolved D. Germline values: CDR1 SGHDT, CDR2 YYEEEE. Deletions cut 0 bases from V and 6 bases from J, with 9 bases between. This CDR3 is built from 13 residues. CDR3 nucleotides: TGTGCCAGCAGCTTGGCCGGGGTGCATGGCTACACCTTC. Translation: CASSLAGVHGYTF.

The V call is TRBV11-2, the J call TRBJ2-1; D not resolved. Trimming cost V 4 bases and J 10 bases, with 11 bases left between them. This CDR3 comprises 12 residues. Germline V gene data show CDR1 as SGHAT and CDR2 as FQNNGV. In DNA, the CDR3 is TGTGCCAGCAGCTCCGCTACCAGGGAGCAGTTCTTC. Its translation is CASSSATREQFF.

The chain carries TRBV21-1 and TRBJ1-2. TRBV21-1 is noted as a pseudogene. The CDR3 contains 17 residues. DNA for the CDR3: TGTGCCAGCAGCCCCTCGGGAGGGTTGGGAAAGGACTATGGCTACACCTTC. This translates into CASSPSGGLGKDYGYTF.

This chain connects TRBV4-2 to TRBJ2-7; 10 nucleotides align to TRBD1. This CDR3 comprises 14 residues. V shed 5 bases and J 2 bases; nucleotides not matched to a gene: 3. Germline CDR1 and CDR2: LGHNA and YNFKEQ. The CDR3 nucleotides are TGTGCCAGCAGCAGGACAGGGGGTGCCTACGAGCAGTACTTC. Its translation: CASSRTGGAYEQYF.